Shown below are 22 T cell receptor beta chains from a single sample sequenced in a study of cytomegalovirus exposure and HLA in healthy donors. The assay was immunoSEQ multiplex PCR, and TCRdb's table has in-frame clones only and misses some. The sample includes about 360,000 clones, 75% to 90% seen only once; the top ten take roughly 0.75%. Material: PBMCs. The receptors were gathered from a woman between 18 and 30 years old in good health and CMV-seronegative.

Here the CDR3 DNA reads TGTGCCAGCAGCCTGGAAGGTAGCGGGAGCTCCTACAATGAGCAGTTCTTC. It translates to CASSLEGSGSSYNEQFF. V and J are TRBV9 and TRBJ2-1, with 9 bases identical to TRBD2. The CDR3 covers 17 residues. Unmatched junction bases numbered 8, after V lost 4 bases and J lost 0 bases. The germline gives CDR1 SGDLS, CDR2 YYNGEE.

Worth noting for this clone: The sample carries other DNA sequences with the same CDR3. The chain couples TRBV28 to TRBJ2-7; 12 bases line up with TRBD2. The CDR3 is 15 residues long. In germline, CDR1 is MDHEN, CDR2 SYDVKM. The V segment lost 5 bases and the J segment 2 bases; nucleotides outside the gene matches: 4. The CDR3 spells CASSLGLAGPYEQYF. CDR3 bases: TGTGCCAGCAGTCTAGGACTAGCGGGGCCCTACGAGCAGTACTTC.

Points on this clone: Additional DNA sequences in this sample encode the identical CDR3. The chain recombines TRBV5-6 with TRBJ2-3; maybe TRBD2 (5 bases). Trimming left V 4 bases short and J 3 bases short, with 6 bases between. This CDR3 comprises 12 residues. CDR1 is SGHDT, CDR2 YYEEEE, per germline. In DNA form, the CDR3 reads TGTGCCAGCAGCCCGGGGACAGATACGCAGTATTTT. It codes for CASSPGTDTQYF.

The chain carries TRBV9 and TRBJ2-2; D is ambiguous. The CDR3 sequence is 15 residues long. V was trimmed by 0 bases and J by 2 bases, leaving 8 bases between them. Germline V lookup: CDR1 SGDLS, CDR2 YYNGEE. The CDR3 sequence is CASSVDGFNTGELFF. CDR3 bases: TGTGCCAGCAGCGTAGACGGGTTCAACACCGGGGAGCTGTTTTTT.

This CDR3 reads CASSSPSVSYEQYF. For the CDR3, the DNA is TGTGCCAGCAGTTCCCCTAGCGTTAGCTACGAGCAGTACTTC. The chain couples TRBV28 to TRBJ2-7; a possible D gene is TRBD2 (6 bases). The germline gives CDR1 MDHEN, CDR2 SYDVKM. This CDR3 spans 14 amino acids. Deletions cut 4 bases from V and 3 bases from J, with 13 bases between.

The CDR3 sequence: CASSLNGGYGYTF. CDR3 nucleotides: TGTGCCAGCAGCTTGAACGGGGGCTATGGCTACACCTTC. The chain has TRBV5-4 and TRBJ1-2; TRBD1 might be the D (5 bases). The V gene's germline CDR1 is SGHNT and CDR2 YYREEE (reference sequence). Trimming shortened V by 1 base and J by 4 bases, and 8 bases separated the two germline ends. The CDR3 loop spans 13 amino acids. Complete variable domain (other parts from reference TRBV5-4 and TRBJ1-2): ETGVTQSPTHLIKTRGQQVTLRCSSQSGHNTVSWYQQALGQGPQFIFQYYREEENGRGNFPPRFSGLQFPNYSSELNVNALELDDSALYLCASSLNGGYGYTFGSGTRLTVV.

The chain joins TRBV6-6 to TRBJ1-4; 10 nucleotides line up with TRBD1. CDR1 is MNHNY and CDR2 is SVGAGI in the germline V gene (reference sequence). V was clipped by 6 bases and J by 8 bases; unmatched bases: 0. The CDR3 covers 12 residues. The CDR3 here is CASRDRGEKLFF. In nucleotides, the CDR3 is TGTGCCAGCAGGGACAGGGGGGAAAAACTGTTTTTT.

The chain joins TRBV6-5 to TRBJ1-6; a possible D gene is TRBD1 (6 bases). This CDR3 is built from 14 residues. Germline CDR1 is MNHEY and CDR2 is SVGAGI. Trimming cost V 2 bases and J 7 bases, with 9 bases left between them. The CDR3 region has the DNA TGTGCCAGCAGTTACGGACAGAGCAATTCACCCCTCCACTTT. It is translated as CASSYGQSNSPLHF.

This clone is a singleton in its sample. The DNA of the CDR3 is TGTGCCAGCAGTGAAGCAGGAGGGACAGGGGATGGCGTCCTGACTTTC. Amino acid sequence: CASSEAGGTGDGVLTF. The chain combines TRBV2 with TRBJ2-6, with 10 bases matching TRBD1. The junction had 8 bases not matched to a gene; V was cut back by 0 bases and J by 12 bases. Germline-derived CDR1 and CDR2 are SNHLY and FYNNEI. The CDR3 has 16 residues.

The V gene is TRBV10-3, the J gene TRBJ2-7, with TRBD1 identical over 12 bases. Germline values: CDR1 ENHRY, CDR2 SYGVKD. After removal of 3 bases from V and 7 bases from J, the junction contained 10 bases not matched to a gene. There are 16 residues in the CDR3. CDR3 sequence reads: CAISDTRDRGLCEQYF. The CDR3 coding sequence is TGTGCCATCAGTGATACTCGGGACAGGGGGCTTTGTGAGCAGTACTTC.

J is TRBJ2-7 and V is TRBV19; a possible D gene is TRBD1 (8 bases). There are 14 residues in the CDR3. V was clipped by 5 bases and J by 4 bases, with 15 bases between them. Germline V gives CDR1 LNHDA, CDR2 SQIVND (reference sequence). The CDR3 region has the DNA TGTGCCAGTAGTTTCGGACAGGGAGGGTACGAGCAGTACTTC. This translates into CASSFGQGGYEQYF.

The J gene is TRBJ2-7, the V gene TRBV25-1; no firm D call. The V end lost 2 bases, the J end lost 3 bases, and 5 bases lay between the germline ends. This CDR3 region has 12 residues. Germline CDR1 is MGHDK and CDR2 is SYGVNS. CDR3 DNA: TGTGCCAGCAGTGAAACTAACTACGAGCAGTACTTC. It encodes CASSETNYEQYF.

This clone was picked up a small number of times. The rearrangement joins TRBV25-1 to TRBJ1-2; 8 nucleotides agree with TRBD1. From germline, CDR1 is MGHDK and CDR2 SYGVNS. CDR3 length: 13 residues. V was pared by 4 bases and J by 8 bases, with 6 bases of the junction left unmatched. CDR3 in amino acids: CASSAQGARGYTF. CDR3 sequence (DNA): TGTGCCAGCAGTGCCCAGGGGGCGCGGGGCTACACCTTC.

This clone occurred once. This chain links TRBV27 with TRBJ1-4; 8 nucleotides match TRBD1. The CDR3 is made up of 15 amino acids. The V and J ends lost 4 bases and 8 bases, in that order; junction bases with no gene match: 9. The germline gives CDR1 MNHEY, CDR2 SMNVEV (reference sequence). The CDR3 here is CASSSLGQVGEKLFF. The CDR3, as DNA: TGTGCCAGCAGTTCCCTGGGACAGGTGGGCGAAAAACTGTTTTTT.

V is TRBV5-6 and J is TRBJ1-1; tentative D call: TRBD1 (5 bases). The CDR3 loop spans 17 amino acids. Germline lookup yields CDR1 SGHDT and CDR2 YYEEEE. V was cut by 3 bases and J by 0 bases, with 18 bases left in between. Here the CDR3 reads CASSSLPGLDMNTEAFF. The CDR3 coding sequence is TGTGCCAGCAGCTCCCTTCCGGGACTTGATATGAACACTGAAGCTTTCTTT.

The gene calls are TRBV20-1 and TRBJ2-7; D is undetermined. CDR1 and CDR2 (germline): DFQATT, SNEGSKA (reference sequence). This CDR3 spans 10 amino acids. V lost 3 bases, J lost 4 bases, and 4 bases lay in between. The CDR3 DNA is TGCAGTGCTAGTCGTTACGAGCAGTACTTC. It codes for CSASRYEQYF.

The chain links TRBV10-1 to TRBJ2-5, with 12 positions matching TRBD2. The CDR3 contains 15 residues. CDR1 and CDR2 from the germline V gene are WNHNN and SYGVQD (reference sequence). Trimming cost V 3 bases and J 2 bases; bases outside gene matches: 1. CDR3 DNA sequence: TGCGCCAGCAGTGACGGACTAGCGGGGCAAGAGACCCAGTACTTC. Protein sequence: CASSDGLAGQETQYF.

This chain connects TRBV5-1 to TRBJ2-2; possibly TRBD1 for D (5 bases). Germline V gene data show CDR1 as SGHRS and CDR2 as YFSETQ. The length of the CDR3 is 18 residues. The V end was cut by 5 bases, the J end by 0 bases, with 20 bases between. Here the CDR3 reads CASSPGRVQASNTGELFF. CDR3 bases: TGCGCCAGCAGTCCGGGCAGGGTTCAAGCTTCGAACACCGGGGAGCTGTTTTTT. Together with reference TRBV5-1 and TRBJ2-2, the CDR3 gives the full variable domain: KAGVTQTPRYLIKTRGQQVTLSCSPISGHRSVSWYQQTPGQGLQFLFEYFSETQRNKGNFPGRFSGRQFSNSRSEMNVSTLELGDSALYLCASSPGRVQASNTGELFFGEGSRLTVL.

The chain recombines TRBV6-5 with TRBJ1-1; 7 bases map to TRBD1. The CDR3 has 15 amino acids. The germline V gene has CDR1 MNHEY and CDR2 SVGAGI. V shed 0 bases and J 4 bases; nucleotides not matched to a gene: 5. The CDR3, as DNA: TGTGCCAGCAGTTACTCCGCGACAGGGACCACTGAAGCTTTCTTT. Amino acid sequence: CASSYSATGTTEAFF.

The gene calls are TRBV6-1 and TRBJ2-7; maybe TRBD2 (6 bases). CDR3 length: 14 residues. Trimming left V 3 bases short and J 4 bases short, with 13 bases between. Germline CDR1 reads MNHNS; CDR2 reads SASEGT. The CDR3 spells CASSDNGGPYEQYF. CDR3 DNA sequence: TGTGCCAGCAGTGATAACGGGGGACCTTACGAGCAGTACTTC.

J is TRBJ2-7 and V is TRBV19; TRBD1 agrees at 10 bases. Trimming at V came to 5 bases and at J to 7 bases, leaving 8 bases not matched to a gene. The CDR3 spans 14 residues. Germline CDR1 LNHDA, CDR2 SQIVND (reference sequence). The CDR3 DNA follows: TGTGCCAGTAGTCCCGGGACAGGGGTAGGTGAGCAGTACTTC. Residues: CASSPGTGVGEQYF.

This clone was recorded once. V and J are TRBV11-2 and TRBJ1-5; 8 bases align to TRBD1. The CDR3 extends over 15 amino acids. Germline CDR1 and CDR2: SGHAT and FQNNGV. J gave up 7 bases and V 0 bases, and 5 bases lay outside the gene matches. The CDR3 loop is CASSLEPGGLQPQHF. For the CDR3, the DNA is TGTGCCAGCAGCTTAGAGCCAGGGGGCCTACAGCCCCAGCATTTT.